The 18 T cell receptor beta chains below all came from one sample that was sequenced in a study of T cells expressing NK-cell markers. TCRdb re-called the 5' RACE reads; one entry per CDR3 protein, DNA not given. This repertoire includes more than 120,000 distinct CDR3 sequences. What was sequenced was blood T cells: a sorted CD56 or NKG2C T cell subset, CD4+ or CD8+ T cells, or bulk PBMC T cells (not recorded which). The receptor set was obtained from a man between 18 and 35 years old in good health.

This chain connects TRBV10-1 to TRBJ1-2. Germline V gene data show CDR1 as WNHNN and CDR2 as SYGVQD (reference sequence). This CDR3 has 12 amino acids. The CDR3 protein is CASSDWGYGYTF.

The chain recombines TRBV5-5 with TRBJ2-1; there is no DNA to check the TCRdb D call of TRBD1. Germline V gene lookup returns CDR1 SGHKS and CDR2 YYEKEE (reference sequence). This CDR3 spans 16 amino acids. CDR3 protein: CASSLGFTGTIHEQFF. Full variable domain (missing parts from reference TRBV5-5 and TRBJ2-1): DAGVTQSPTHLIKTRGQQVTLRCSPISGHKSVSWYQQVLGQGPQFIFQYYEKEERGRGNFPDRFSARQFPNYSSELNVNALLLGDSALYLCASSLGFTGTIHEQFFGPGTRLTVL.

The V and J genes are TRBV12-3 or TRBV12-4 and TRBJ1-4; TCRdb reports TRBD1, a call that lacks DNA to check it against. The CDR3 loop spans 14 amino acids. The CDR3 region is CASSPPEGGEKLFF.

The V and J genes are TRBV27 and TRBJ2-3; the TCRdb call, TRBD1, lacks DNA for checking. The CDR3 length is 11 residues. Germline-derived CDR1 and CDR2 are MNHEY and SMNVEV (reference sequence). CDR3 in amino acids: CASTHRGTQYF.

This chain joins TRBV6-2 or TRBV6-3 and TRBJ2-1; lacking DNA, the TRBD2 call made by TCRdb goes unchecked. This CDR3 spans 16 amino acids. CDR1 is MNHEY and CDR2 is SVGEGT in the germline V gene. CDR3 protein: CASSHPAGGGYNEQFF.

The chain carries TRBV24-1 and TRBJ2-3; with no DNA, the TCRdb D assignment of TRBD1 cannot be verified. CDR3 length equals 14 residues. Looked up from germline, CDR1 is KGHDR and CDR2 is SFDVKD. This CDR3 is CATSDPTGLNTQYF.

J is TRBJ2-5 and V is TRBV20-1. This CDR3 is 11 amino acids long. Germline lookup yields CDR1 DFQATT and CDR2 SNEGSKA (reference sequence). The chain's CDR3 is CSARQEETQYF.

CDR3 sequence reads: CASSYSVGGQTEAFF. The rearrangement links TRBV6-5 to TRBJ1-1; absent DNA, TCRdb's TRBD1 call cannot be checked. The CDR3 loop spans 15 amino acids. CDR1 is MNHEY and CDR2 is SVGAGI in the germline V gene.

This rearrangement joins TRBV5-5 to TRBJ2-1; TCRdb proposes TRBD1, but this gene call is untestable without DNA. The CDR3 loop spans 13 amino acids. Germline CDR1 SGHKS, CDR2 YYEKEE (reference sequence). This CDR3 is CANGAGDYNEQFF.

The CDR3 here is CAGRALETQYF. J is TRBJ2-5 and V is TRBV9; TCRdb's assignment of TRBD2 cannot be checked, as there is no DNA. Germline CDR1 and CDR2: SGDLS and YYNGEE. The CDR3 totals 11 residues. Complete variable domain (other parts from reference TRBV9 and TRBJ2-5): DSGVTQTPKHLITATGQRVTLRCSPRSGDLSVYWYQQSLDQGLQFLIQYYNGEERAKGNILERFSAQQFPDLHSELNLSSLELGDSALYFCAGRALETQYFGPGTRLLVL.

The chain has TRBV27 and TRBJ2-7; TCRdb's D call of TRBD1 is untestable without DNA. CDR1 is MNHEY, CDR2 SMNVEV, per germline (reference sequence). This CDR3 is 14 amino acids long. The CDR3 reads CASSLTGTGHEQYF.

The chain employs TRBV11-2 and TRBJ2-2; absent DNA, TCRdb's TRBD1 call cannot be checked. Germline loops: CDR1 SGHAT, CDR2 FQNNGV. The CDR3 length is 14 residues. CDR3 region: CASSLLGATGELFF.

This chain joins TRBV6-2 or TRBV6-3 and TRBJ2-3; lacking DNA, the TRBD1 call made by TCRdb goes unchecked. Germline assignment: CDR1 MNHEY and CDR2 SVGEGT. CDR3 length: 18 amino acids. The CDR3 reads CASSWARVLSGATDTQYF.

This chain uses TRBV7-9 with TRBJ2-1; absent DNA, TCRdb's TRBD2 call cannot be checked. Germline V gene lookup returns CDR1 SEHNR and CDR2 FQNEAQ (reference sequence). The CDR3 has 16 residues. The CDR3 loop reads CACDTYSGRGYNEQFF.

This chain joins TRBV3-1 and TRBJ2-1. The CDR3 covers 15 residues. Germline-derived CDR1 and CDR2 are LGHDT and YNNKEL (reference sequence). CDR3 sequence: CASSRPVGYYNEQFF.

The rearrangement uses TRBV12-3 or TRBV12-4 and TRBJ2-1; TCRdb's assignment of TRBD2 cannot be checked, as there is no DNA. The CDR3 covers 21 residues. CDR3 sequence reads: CASSLISWREGPFDGGNEQFF.

The chain carries TRBV4-2 and TRBJ1-5; the TCRdb call, TRBD1, lacks DNA for checking. The germline gives CDR1 LGHNA, CDR2 YNFKEQ. CDR3 length: 15 residues. The CDR3 spells CASSHGQGASQPQHF.

The chain uses TRBV20-1 and TRBJ2-2; the D call of TRBD1 rests on TCRdb alone, since no DNA is present to check it. The CDR3 spans 14 residues. Germline CDR1 is DFQATT and CDR2 is SNEGSKA (reference sequence). The CDR3 region is CSAHVGVGTGELFF.